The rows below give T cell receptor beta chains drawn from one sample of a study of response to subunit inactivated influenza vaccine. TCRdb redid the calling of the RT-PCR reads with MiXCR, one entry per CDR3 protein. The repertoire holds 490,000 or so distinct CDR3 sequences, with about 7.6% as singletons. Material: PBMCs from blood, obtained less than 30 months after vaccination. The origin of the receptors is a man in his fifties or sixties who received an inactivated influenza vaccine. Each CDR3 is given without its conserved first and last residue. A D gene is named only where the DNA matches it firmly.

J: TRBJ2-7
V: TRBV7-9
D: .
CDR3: ASSIYPRARAREQY

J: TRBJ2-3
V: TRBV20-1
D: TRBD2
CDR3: SARTLAGDTDTQY

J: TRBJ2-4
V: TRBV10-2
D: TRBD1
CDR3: ASSLGDSAKNIQY

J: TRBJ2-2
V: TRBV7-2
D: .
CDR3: ASSSRHTGELF

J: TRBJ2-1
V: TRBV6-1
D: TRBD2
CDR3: ASSQTSWGFNEQF

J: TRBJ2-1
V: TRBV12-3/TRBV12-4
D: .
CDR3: ASSLMESREQF

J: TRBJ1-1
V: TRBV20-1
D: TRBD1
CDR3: SARTGTGGTEAF

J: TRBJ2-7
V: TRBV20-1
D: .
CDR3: SATGLYEQY

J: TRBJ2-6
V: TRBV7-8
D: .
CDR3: ASSLGLAYGANVLT

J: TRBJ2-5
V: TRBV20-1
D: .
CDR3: SARGGIGSPQETQY

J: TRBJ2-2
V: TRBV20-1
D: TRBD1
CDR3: SSYRGNTGELF

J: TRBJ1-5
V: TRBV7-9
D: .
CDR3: ASGHSNQPQH

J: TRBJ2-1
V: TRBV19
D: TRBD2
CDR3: ASSKTSTYNEQF

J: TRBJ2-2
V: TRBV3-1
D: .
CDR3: ASSRTQGGAGELF

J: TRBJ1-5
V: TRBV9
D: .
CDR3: ASSGGTGTEPQH

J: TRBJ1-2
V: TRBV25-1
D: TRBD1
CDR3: ASSRDRFYGYT

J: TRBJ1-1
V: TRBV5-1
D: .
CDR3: ASSSLPKNTEAF

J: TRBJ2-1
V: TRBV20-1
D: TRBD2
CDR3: SATGTSSYNEQF

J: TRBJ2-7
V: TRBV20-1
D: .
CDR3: SARETGSLSNEQY

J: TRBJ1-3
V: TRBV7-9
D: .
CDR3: ASSAGQSFSGNTIY

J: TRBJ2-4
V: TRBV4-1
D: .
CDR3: ASSQVERAKNIQY

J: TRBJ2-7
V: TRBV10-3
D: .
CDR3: AISESQEQY

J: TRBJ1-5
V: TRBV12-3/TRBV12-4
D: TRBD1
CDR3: ASSRDRARGQPQH

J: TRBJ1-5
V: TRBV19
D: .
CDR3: ASRDSSFSNQPQH

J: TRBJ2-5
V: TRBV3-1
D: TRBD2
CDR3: ASSQAAGGQETQY

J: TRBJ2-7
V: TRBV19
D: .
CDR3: ASSILGEQY

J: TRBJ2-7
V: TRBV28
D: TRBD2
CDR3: ASSHHLDGGYEQY

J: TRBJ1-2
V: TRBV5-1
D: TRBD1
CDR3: ASSLFQQGVDGYT

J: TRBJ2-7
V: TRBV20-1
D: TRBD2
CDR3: SAQLAGGSDEQY

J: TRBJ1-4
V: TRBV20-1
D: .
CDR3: SAQSGKLF

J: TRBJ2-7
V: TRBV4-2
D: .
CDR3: ASSQEWGLWYEQY

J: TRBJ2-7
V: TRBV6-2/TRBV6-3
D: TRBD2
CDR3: ASSNWGLAGLLSYEQY

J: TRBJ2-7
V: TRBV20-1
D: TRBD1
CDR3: SARDWTGGAYEQY

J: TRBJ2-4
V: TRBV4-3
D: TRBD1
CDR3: ASSPMTGDLDIQY

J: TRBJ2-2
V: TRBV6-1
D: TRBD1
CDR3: ASSQRTGSTGELF

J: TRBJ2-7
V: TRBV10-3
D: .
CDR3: AISAGADYEQY

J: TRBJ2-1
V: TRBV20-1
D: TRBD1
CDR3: SAGDRGGNEQF

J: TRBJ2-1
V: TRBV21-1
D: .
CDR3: ASSNTSGSSYNEQF

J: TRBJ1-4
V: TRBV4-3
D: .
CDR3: ASSQEQRPNEKLF

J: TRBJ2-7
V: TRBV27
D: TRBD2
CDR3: ASSRGTSGNEQY

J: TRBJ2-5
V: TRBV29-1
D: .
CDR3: SVDLVDQETQY